These 24 T cell receptor beta chains originate from one sample sequenced in a study of T cells after yellow fever vaccination. TCRdb processed the 5' RACE reads anew with MiXCR; each CDR3 protein has one entry. The sample lists 95,000 to 150,000 distinct CDR3 sequences, over 8% seen once, with 30% to 40% in the top ten. Material: CD8+ T cells sorted from PBMCs, obtained on the day of the yellow fever booster vaccination. Every receptor here comes from a man aged 18 to 29 who received the YFV17D yellow fever vaccine.

This chain joins TRBV29-1 and TRBJ1-1, with D perhaps matching TRBD1 (5 bases). The germline V gene has CDR1 SQVTM and CDR2 ANQGSEA. This CDR3 is built from 11 residues. Between the trimmed V and J ends, which lost 4 bases and 4 bases, there was a span of 7 bases. The CDR3 loop reads CSVVGGTEAFF. The CDR3 region has the DNA TGCAGCGTTGTGGGGGGCACTGAAGCTTTCTTT. The variable domain in full, with the rest retrieved from reference TRBV29-1 and TRBJ1-1, is SAVISQKPSRDICQRGTSLTIQCQVDSQVTMMFWYRQQPGQSLTLIATANQGSEATYESGFVIDKFPISRPNLTFSTLTVSNMSPEDSSIYLCSVVGGTEAFFGQGTRLTVV.

V usage is TRBV27 and J usage is TRBJ1-5; the D is unclear. The V gene's germline CDR1 is MNHEY and CDR2 SMNVEV (reference sequence). The CDR3 is 13 amino acids. V shed 1 base and J shed 7 bases, with 8 bases lying between them. The CDR3 is CASSLWPYQPQHF. The CDR3 DNA reads TGTGCCAGCAGTTTATGGCCGTACCAGCCCCAGCATTTT.

This clonotype occurred a few times. V gene TRBV7-9 combines with J gene TRBJ2-3, with 8 nucleotides matching TRBD1. This CDR3 contains 15 residues. The V segment lost 3 bases and the J segment 4 bases; nucleotides outside the gene matches: 6. Germline CDR1 SEHNR, CDR2 FQNEAQ (reference sequence). The CDR3 here is CASSFQTGEADTQYF. CDR3 bases: TGTGCCAGCAGCTTTCAGACAGGGGAGGCAGATACGCAGTATTTT.

This clonotype was observed many times. The V call is TRBV4-1, the J call TRBJ2-2; the D is unclear. The CDR3 is 14 residues long. Germline V lookup: CDR1 MGHRA, CDR2 YSYEKL. Between the trimmed V and J ends, which lost 1 base and 4 bases, there was a span of 7 bases. The CDR3 region is CASSQGVVTGELFF. CDR3 coding DNA: TGCGCCAGCAGCCAAGGGGTTGTCACCGGGGAGCTGTTTTTT.

V gene TRBV6-2 or TRBV6-3 combines with J gene TRBJ1-2; D uncertain. CDR3 length: 13 residues. Germline-derived CDR1 and CDR2 are MNHEY and SVGEGT. V was shortened by 7 bases and J by 8 bases, with 17 bases between the two germline ends. For the CDR3, the DNA is TGTGCCAGCACCTCAATCGGAGCTGGAGGCTACACCTTC. Amino acids: CASTSIGAGGYTF.

V gene TRBV7-6 combines with J gene TRBJ2-3; 10 nucleotides match TRBD1. Germline V CDR1 and CDR2: SGHVS, FNYEAQ. The CDR3 spans 17 residues. With 2 bases clipped from V and 4 bases from J, the junction kept 9 bases outside the gene matches. CDR3 sequence reads: CASSLSLRDRGSDTQYF. CDR3 bases: TGTGCCAGCAGCTTAAGTTTGCGGGACAGGGGTTCAGATACGCAGTATTTT. Supplemented by reference TRBV7-6 and TRBJ2-3, the full variable domain reads GAGVSQSPRYKVTKRGQDVALRCDPISGHVSLYWYRQALGQGPEFLTYFNYEAQQDKSGLPNDRFSAERPEGSISTLTIQRTEQRDSAMYRCASSLSLRDRGSDTQYFGPGTRLTVL.

In DNA form, the CDR3 reads TGCAGCGTTGACCCCCCAGGGTCCACAGATACGCAGTATTTT. This translates into CSVDPPGSTDTQYF. V gene TRBV29-1 combines with J gene TRBJ2-3, with a possible D match to TRBD1 (5 bases). Germline CDR1 and CDR2: SQVTM and ANQGSEA. Trimming cost V 3 bases and J 2 bases, with 12 bases left between them. This CDR3 is 14 amino acids long.

V gene TRBV7-2 combines with J gene TRBJ2-5, with D perhaps matching TRBD1 (5 bases). The germline gives CDR1 SGHTA, CDR2 FQGNSA. V dropped 5 bases and J dropped 1 base, with 11 bases sitting between them. This CDR3 spans 14 amino acids. The CDR3 DNA is TGTGCCAGCAGCCCAGACAGCCCCCAAGAGACCCAGTACTTC. This translates into CASSPDSPQETQYF.

This clonotype turned up a few times. This rearrangement joins TRBV29-1 to TRBJ1-2; D is uncertain. CDR1 and CDR2 (germline): SQVTM, ANQGSEA. The CDR3 covers 14 residues. V was trimmed by 3 bases and J by 1 base, leaving 12 bases between them. The CDR3 region is CSVDLARSNYGYTF. In DNA form, the CDR3 reads TGCAGCGTTGATCTCGCCCGAAGTAACTATGGCTACACCTTC.

The table lists this clonotype with a few counts. V and J are TRBV10-3 and TRBJ2-5, with TRBD2 matching 7 bases. From germline, CDR1 is ENHRY and CDR2 SYGVKD. The V and J ends lost 2 bases and 4 bases, in that order; junction bases with no gene match: 1. The CDR3 spans 13 residues. The CDR3 here is CAISEGEGETQYF. CDR3 nucleotides: TGTGCCATCAGTGAGGGGGAGGGAGAGACCCAGTACTTC.

The table lists this clonotype with a few counts. This chain connects TRBV11-1 to TRBJ1-2; D not certain. Germline CDR1 SGHAT, CDR2 FQDESV (reference sequence). The CDR3 extends over 13 amino acids. Trimming pared 5 bases from V and 4 bases from J, leaving 11 bases between. CDR3 protein: CASSPLGGYGYTF. Written as DNA, the CDR3 is TGTGCCAGCAGCCCGCTGGGCGGCTATGGCTACACCTTC.

In its sample, this clonotype was seen a few times. The J gene is TRBJ2-5, the V gene TRBV4-1; 8 bases match TRBD1. Germline V gives CDR1 MGHRA, CDR2 YSYEKL. V dropped 1 base and J dropped 0; count of bases not matched to a gene: 1. This CDR3 has 15 amino acids. CDR3 in amino acids: CASSQGDRYQETQYF. The DNA for the CDR3 is TGCGCCAGCAGCCAAGGGGACAGGTACCAAGAGACCCAGTACTTC.

This clonotype was seen more than once but under ten times. The CDR3 here is CASSQDGTPYNEQFF. Written as DNA, the CDR3 is TGCGCCAGCAGCCAAGATGGCACTCCCTACAATGAGCAGTTCTTC. The chain couples TRBV4-3 to TRBJ2-1; D unclear. Germline V CDR1 and CDR2: LGHNA, YSLEER. The V end lost 0 bases, the J end lost 2 bases, and 8 bases lay between the germline ends. The CDR3 sequence is 15 residues long.

The rearrangement joins TRBV6-5 to TRBJ2-7; TRBD1 is a possible D gene (6 bases). CDR1 is MNHEY, CDR2 SVGAGI, per germline. Trimming pared 0 bases from V and 6 bases from J, leaving 9 bases between. There are 13 residues in the CDR3. The CDR3 DNA is TGTGCCAGCAGTTACTCCACAGGGTCCGAGCAGTACGTC. This sequence encodes CASSYSTGSEQYV.

This clonotype was found many times. This chain links TRBV6-4 with TRBJ2-6; 9 nucleotides match TRBD1. Germline values: CDR1 MRHNA, CDR2 SNTAGT. This CDR3 is 16 amino acids long. V shed 4 bases and J 2 bases; nucleotides not matched to a gene: 3. The DNA of the CDR3 is TGTGCCAGCAGTGTGACAGGGGGAGCTGGGGCCAACGTCCTGACTTTC. Amino acids: CASSVTGGAGANVLTF.

This rearrangement joins TRBV6-5 to TRBJ2-3; 7 positions agree with TRBD2. This CDR3 contains 17 residues. The J segment lost 0 bases and the V segment lost 0 bases, leaving 6 bases of the junction unmatched. Germline V lookup: CDR1 MNHEY, CDR2 SVGAGI. This CDR3 reads CASSYSSPAGSTDTQYF. Written as DNA, the CDR3 is TGTGCCAGCAGTTACTCGAGCCCAGCGGGGAGCACAGATACGCAGTATTTT.

This clonotype is judged medium-sized. The chain joins TRBV27 to TRBJ2-1, with TRBD2 matching over 8 bases. The V and J ends lost 5 bases and 6 bases, in that order; junction bases with no gene match: 9. Germline values: CDR1 MNHEY, CDR2 SMNVEV (reference sequence). The CDR3 is 15 residues long. The CDR3 coding sequence is TGTGCCAGCAGTCTAAGCGGGGGCCCAGCCAATGAGCAGTTCTTC. Translated, it gives CASSLSGGPANEQFF.

This clonotype was recorded many times. The CDR3: CASSFGTQAGWGETQYF. The CDR3, as DNA: TGCGCCAGCAGCTTCGGGACGCAGGCTGGATGGGGAGAGACCCAGTACTTC. V usage is TRBV5-1 and J usage is TRBJ2-5; D may correspond to TRBD1 or TRBD2 (5 bases each). The V gene lost 2 bases and the J gene lost 4 bases, with 21 bases spanning the gap. Germline V gives CDR1 SGHRS, CDR2 YFSETQ. This CDR3 has 17 amino acids. Full variable domain (rest looked up from reference TRBV5-1 and TRBJ2-5): KAGVTQTPRYLIKTRGQQVTLSCSPISGHRSVSWYQQTPGQGLQFLFEYFSETQRNKGNFPGRFSGRQFSNSRSEMNVSTLELGDSALYLCASSFGTQAGWGETQYFGPGTRLLVL.

This clonotype occurred many times. The rearrangement uses TRBV27 and TRBJ2-3; the D gene is possibly TRBD1 (6 bases). The CDR3 is made up of 14 amino acids. Germline V gene lookup returns CDR1 MNHEY and CDR2 SMNVEV (reference sequence). V dropped 8 bases and J dropped 4 bases, with 16 bases sitting between them. CDR3 sequence: CASSRAGAPDTQYF. As DNA, the CDR3 is TGTGCCAGCTCCCGCGCAGGGGCTCCAGATACGCAGTATTTT.

This clonotype was detected a few times. The rearrangement links TRBV20-1 to TRBJ2-5; D unresolved. The CDR3 contains 12 residues. V was clipped by 0 bases and J by 5 bases, with 7 bases between them. CDR1 is DFQATT, CDR2 SNEGSKA, per germline (reference sequence). CDR3 region: CSARDLLETQYF. In nucleotides, the CDR3 is TGCAGTGCTAGAGACCTGTTGGAGACCCAGTACTTC.

The rearrangement joins TRBV5-4 to TRBJ1-1; 8 nucleotides agree with TRBD1. The germline V gene has CDR1 SGHNT and CDR2 YYREEE (reference sequence). This CDR3 contains 15 residues. Losses at the gene ends were 0 bases for V and 4 bases for J; bases not matched to a gene: 5. CDR3 nucleotide sequence: TGTGCCAGCAGCTTGGATACAGGGGGGACCACTGAAGCTTTCTTT. Translating gives CASSLDTGGTTEAFF.

The genes are TRBV7-9 and TRBJ2-7; 7 nucleotides match TRBD2. V trimming: 5 bases; J trimming: 4 bases; junction bases outside the gene matches: 11. Germline V gives CDR1 SEHNR, CDR2 FQNEAQ (reference sequence). There are 15 residues in the CDR3. The CDR3 spells CASSPPGGGPYEQYF. The CDR3 DNA is TGTGCCAGCAGCCCTCCCGGCGGGGGACCTTACGAGCAGTACTTC.

The CDR3 sequence: CAIRTGATSPYGYTF. The DNA of the CDR3 is TGTGCAATCAGGACAGGGGCGACCTCCCCCTATGGCTACACCTTC. The rearrangement links TRBV19 to TRBJ1-2; 9 bases fit TRBD1. Germline CDR1 LNHDA, CDR2 SQIVND (reference sequence). There are 15 residues in the CDR3.

This clonotype was counted ten times or more. This rearrangement joins TRBV20-1 to TRBJ2-7; 10 bases align to TRBD1. This CDR3 contains 14 residues. V dropped 4 bases and J dropped 6; count of bases not matched to a gene: 9. Germline V gene lookup returns CDR1 DFQATT and CDR2 SNEGSKA (reference sequence). The CDR3 reads CSATWDRGASEQYF. The CDR3 DNA sequence: TGCAGTGCTACTTGGGACAGGGGAGCCTCCGAGCAGTACTTC.